The subject of this entry is one T cell receptor beta chain. The antigen is unknown. The V end was cut by 1 base, the J end by 10 bases, with 20 bases between. Germline V gene data show CDR1 as SGHNT and CDR2 as YYREEE (reference sequence). CDR3 length: 15 amino acids. A single heparinised blood sample, averaging around 0.11 L, was obtained per donor. This specimen belongs to a study of beta chain features in type 1 diabetes. Study conclusions and caveats: cDNA-based reads could over-represent cells with high TCR expression. Patients with Type 1 diabetes showed moderately but significantly shorter TCRB CDR3s in all four CD4+ subsets. PCR might pick shorter templates more often, in the same way for patients and controls.

What was sequenced were expressed TCRB transcripts, since all of the isolated RNA had been reverse transcribed. Clones were sequenced by immunoSEQ multiplex PCR, and TCRdb holds only the in-frame ones, with some missing. The data hold 600,000 or so clones, with approximately 13% observed a single time. The specimen was naive CD4+ T cells from blood. The clonotype comes from a man aged 25 to 45 with type 1 diabetes. The chain combines TRBV5-4 with TRBJ1-2, with D possibly TRBD1 on 5 matching bases. This CDR3 is CASSLNAGLDSDYTF. In nucleotides, the CDR3 is TGTGCCAGCAGCTTGAATGCCGGTTTAGACAGCGACTACACCTTC.